Below, 27 T cell receptor beta chains from the same sample are listed, as sequenced in a study of blood T cell repertoires in COVID-19. The data were produced by immunoSEQ multiplex PCR, yet TCRdb's version contains in-frame clones alone and is incomplete. The table includes around 97,000 clones, roughly 84% detected once. Sequencing was carried out using peripheral blood. Every receptor here comes from a human donor in a cohort sampled during active or convalescent COVID-19.

This chain links TRBV5-4 with TRBJ2-5, with 8 bases identical to TRBD2. Trimming took 4 bases from V and 4 from J; bases not matched to a gene: 9. This CDR3 region has 15 residues. CDR1 SGHNT and CDR2 YYREEE come from the germline V gene (reference sequence). CDR3 DNA: TGTGCCAGCAGCCCGCCTGCGGGGGGACGAGAGACCCAGTACTTC. Translating gives CASSPPAGGRETQYF.

This chain links TRBV5-6 with TRBJ2-1; a possible D gene is TRBD2 (6 bases). The CDR3 runs 14 residues. Germline values: CDR1 SGHDT, CDR2 YYEEEE. The germline V and J ends were trimmed by 3 bases and 4 bases, with 11 bases remaining between them. The DNA for the CDR3 is TGTGCCAGCAGCTACCGGGGGTTGTACAATGAGCAGTTCTTC. Translation: CASSYRGLYNEQFF.

V usage is TRBV11-2 and J usage is TRBJ1-3; TRBD1 might be the D (5 bases). CDR1 and CDR2 (germline): SGHAT, FQNNGV. V lost 5 bases to trimming and J lost 3 bases, with 11 bases between them. This CDR3 region has 14 residues. CDR3 loop: CASSRGGSGNTIYF. DNA for the CDR3: TGTGCCAGCAGCAGGGGAGGGAGTGGAAACACCATATATTTT. Filled out from reference TRBV11-2 and TRBJ1-3, the complete variable domain reads EAGVAQSPRYKIIEKRQSVAFWCNPISGHATLYWYQQILGQGPKLLIQFQNNGVVDDSQLPKDRFSAERLKGVDSTLKIQPAKLEDSAVYLCASSRGGSGNTIYFGEGSWLTVV.

This clone was observed once. The chain has TRBV19 and TRBJ1-5; D perhaps matches TRBD1 (6 bases). The V and J ends lost 7 bases and 3 bases respectively, with 13 bases between them. CDR1 is LNHDA, CDR2 SQIVND, per germline (reference sequence). The CDR3 has 14 amino acids. CDR3 DNA sequence: TGTGCCAGTACCTTCGGACAGTTCAATCAGCCCCAGCATTTT. Translation gives CASTFGQFNQPQHF.

In its sample, this clone was seen once. The rearrangement uses TRBV4-2 and TRBJ2-5; D perhaps matches TRBD2 (6 bases). This CDR3 is 16 amino acids long. Germline lookup yields CDR1 LGHNA and CDR2 YNFKEQ. The V and J ends lost 4 bases and 3 bases respectively, with 18 bases between them. CDR3 protein: CASSPVQGGGKETQYF. The CDR3 coding sequence is TGTGCCAGCAGCCCCGTCCAGGGAGGAGGTAAAGAGACCCAGTACTTC.

The genes are TRBV12-3 or TRBV12-4 and TRBJ1-2; D not resolved. The CDR3 consists of 13 residues. Trimming removed 3 bases from V and 6 bases from J, with 11 bases in between. The CDR3 region has the DNA TGTGCCAGCAGTTTCGTCCGAGTCGATGGCTACACCTTC. This translates into CASSFVRVDGYTF.

J is TRBJ1-4 and V is TRBV4-3; 10 bases agree with TRBD1. This CDR3 spans 16 amino acids. The germline V gene encodes CDR1 LGHNA and CDR2 YSLEER. V dropped 2 bases and J dropped 11; count of bases not matched to a gene: 11. CDR3 amino acids: CASSQLTGTGVAKLFF. The CDR3 DNA is TGCGCCAGCAGCCAACTAACCGGGACAGGGGTTGCGAAACTGTTTTTT.

This clone has just a few counts. The chain employs TRBV3-1 (or the pseudogene TRBV3-2) and TRBJ2-7; the D is unclear. V was shortened by 2 bases and J by 12 bases, with 17 bases between the two germline ends. The CDR3 is 13 amino acids. Germline CDR1 and CDR2: LGHDT and YNNKEL (reference sequence). CDR3 nucleotide sequence: TGTGCCAGCAGCCAAAACCAAGGAGCGTCCGGGTACTTC. This encodes CASSQNQGASGYF.

V usage is TRBV24-1 and J usage is TRBJ2-7; D may be TRBD2 (5 bases). V gave up 9 bases and J gave up 8 bases, with 16 bases separating them. Germline CDR1 KGHDR, CDR2 SFDVKD. The CDR3 is made up of 12 amino acids. CDR3 in amino acids: CATSRGTDQQYF. The CDR3 nucleotides read TGTGCCACCTCCCGGGGAACTGATCAGCAGTACTTC.

In nucleotides, the CDR3 is TGCAGCGTGGGACAGAGTGGGTACGAGCAGTACTTC. Translating gives CSVGQSGYEQYF. The rearrangement joins TRBV29-1 to TRBJ2-7; 7 bases map to TRBD1. Germline V CDR1 and CDR2: SQVTM, ANQGSEA. The CDR3 extends over 12 amino acids. V shed 6 bases and J 4 bases; nucleotides not matched to a gene: 6.

V gene TRBV4-1 combines with J gene TRBJ1-5; a possible D gene is TRBD1 (6 bases). The germline gives CDR1 MGHRA, CDR2 YSYEKL. The CDR3 extends over 14 amino acids. Between the trimmed V and J ends, which lost 5 bases and 2 bases, there was a span of 10 bases. The CDR3 bases are TGCGCCAGCAGCGGACACAGGGGCAATCAGCCCCAGCATTTT. This codes for CASSGHRGNQPQHF.

V gene TRBV7-2 combines with J gene TRBJ2-7; possible D gene TRBD1, 5 bases. The CDR3 spans 16 residues. Germline values: CDR1 SGHTA, CDR2 FQGNSA. Trimming removed 1 base at V and 7 bases at J, with 20 bases between. CDR3 in amino acids: CASSLDAPVRSGEQYF. The CDR3 DNA follows: TGTGCCAGCAGCTTAGATGCCCCCGTCAGGTCAGGGGAGCAGTACTTC.

The genes are TRBV5-1 and TRBJ1-2, with 9 bases aligning to TRBD1. This CDR3 has 13 residues. From germline, CDR1 is SGHRS and CDR2 YFSETQ. V gave up 4 bases and J gave up 6 bases; unmatched junction bases: 4. The DNA of the CDR3 is TGCGCCAGCAGCCAGGGACAGGGCGATGGCTACACCTTC. Translation gives CASSQGQGDGYTF.

The genes are TRBV19 and TRBJ2-7, with 8 bases fitting TRBD1. The CDR3 contains 15 residues. The germline gives CDR1 LNHDA, CDR2 SQIVND (reference sequence). V gave up 5 bases and J gave up 2 bases; unmatched junction bases: 8. The DNA of the CDR3 is TGTGCCAGTAGTCCTGTGCCGGGACAGGCCTACGAGCAGTACTTC. Translation: CASSPVPGQAYEQYF.

The chain is built from TRBV30 and TRBJ1-6; 7 bases fit TRBD1. Trimming cost V 0 bases and J 6 bases; bases outside gene matches: 8. Germline values: CDR1 GTSNPN, CDR2 SVGIG (reference sequence). The CDR3 contains 16 residues. CDR3 in amino acids: CAWSVGVQGVNSPLHF. The CDR3 region has the DNA TGTGCCTGGAGTGTAGGAGTGCAGGGGGTTAATTCACCCCTCCACTTT.

This clone was recorded only once. J is TRBJ1-3 and V is TRBV28; 9 bases align to TRBD1. There are 14 residues in the CDR3. V trimming: 8 bases; J trimming: 5 bases; junction bases outside the gene matches: 7. CDR1 MDHEN and CDR2 SYDVKM come from the germline V gene. This CDR3 is CASQPGQGRNTIYF. CDR3 nucleotides: TGTGCCAGCCAACCGGGACAGGGTAGAAACACCATATATTTT.

CDR3: CARSPGWNIQYF. CDR3 DNA sequence: TGTGCCCGAAGCCCAGGGTGGAACATTCAGTACTTC. The chain uses TRBV21-1 and TRBJ2-4; the D call of TRBD1 is as the table states it, not checked on the DNA. TRBV21-1 is an annotated pseudogene. The CDR3 consists of 12 residues.

V usage is TRBV24-1 and J usage is TRBJ2-3; no firm D call. The CDR3 covers 14 residues. The V end was cut by 6 bases, the J end by 1 base, with 10 bases between. Germline CDR1 KGHDR, CDR2 SFDVKD. The CDR3 loop reads CATSRSTGTDTQYF. The CDR3 nucleotides are TGTGCCACCAGTCGGTCCACGGGCACAGATACGCAGTATTTT.

The V call is TRBV11-2, the J call TRBJ2-1; the match to TRBD2 covers 13 bases. CDR1 SGHAT and CDR2 FQNNGV come from the germline V gene. CDR3 length: 16 residues. V lost 5 bases, J lost 9 bases, and 10 bases stayed unmatched. DNA of the CDR3: TGTGCCAGCAGCGTAAGGACTAGCGGGGGTGGAGGTGAGCAGTTCTTC. Encoded protein: CASSVRTSGGGGEQFF.

The chain uses TRBV5-6 and TRBJ1-1; no clear D gene. Germline values: CDR1 SGHDT, CDR2 YYEEEE. Trimming took off 4 bases at V and 0 bases at J, with 10 bases between the two ends. This CDR3 has 14 residues. The CDR3, as DNA: TGTGCCAGCAGCCTCGGGATCATGAACACTGAAGCTTTCTTT. Protein: CASSLGIMNTEAFF.

V usage is TRBV2 and J usage is TRBJ2-4; 7 nucleotides agree with TRBD2. In germline, CDR1 is SNHLY, CDR2 FYNNEI. The CDR3 consists of 15 residues. V trimming: 5 bases; J trimming: 6 bases; junction bases outside the gene matches: 10. The CDR3 is CASSPRSGGANIQYF. The CDR3 DNA is TGTGCCAGCAGTCCCCGGTCGGGGGGTGCAAACATTCAGTACTTC. Full variable domain (outside the CDR3, taken from reference TRBV2 and TRBJ2-4): EPEVTQTPSHQVTQMGQEVILRCVPISNHLYFYWYRQILGQKVEFLVSFYNNEISEKSEIFDDQFSVERPDGSNFTLKIRSTKLEDSAMYFCASSPRSGGANIQYFGAGTRLSVL.

The chain joins TRBV9 to TRBJ1-2, with unresolved D. The CDR3 is 15 residues long. The germline gives CDR1 SGDLS, CDR2 YYNGEE. V was trimmed by 4 bases and J by 0 bases, leaving 13 bases between them. This CDR3 is CASSPRDLANYGYTF. The CDR3 DNA follows: TGTGCCAGCAGCCCCCGAGATTTAGCTAACTATGGCTACACCTTC.

This clone was found many times. The chain joins TRBV11-2 to TRBJ1-1; D ambiguous. The CDR3 length is 12 residues. CDR1 is SGHAT, CDR2 FQNNGV, per germline. The V end was cut by 2 bases, the J end by 11 bases, with 12 bases between. CDR3 residues: CASSLIRVGAFF. In DNA form, the CDR3 reads TGTGCCAGCAGCTTAATCCGGGTTGGGGCTTTCTTT.

The chain couples TRBV7-2 to TRBJ2-7; tentatively, D is TRBD2 (7 bases). Germline CDR1 and CDR2: SGHTA and FQGNSA. V lost 5 bases, J lost 3 bases, and 17 bases lay in between. There are 15 residues in the CDR3. CDR3 nucleotide sequence: TGTGCCAGCAGCGCTTCCCTAGGGGGGGTCTACGAGCAGTACTTC. As protein: CASSASLGGVYEQYF.

This chain uses TRBV2 with TRBJ1-5; perhaps TRBD1 as D (5 bases). Trimming removed 6 bases from V and 3 bases from J, with 12 bases in between. There are 14 residues in the CDR3. The V gene's germline CDR1 is SNHLY and CDR2 FYNNEI. The CDR3 region has the DNA TGTGCCAGCAGCGGCGGGGGGTACAATCAGCCCCAGCATTTT. Protein product: CASSGGGYNQPQHF.

DNA of the CDR3: TGTGCCAGCACCCCGGCGGGGACGAAGAACACTGAAGCTTTCTTT. Translating gives CASTPAGTKNTEAFF. The V gene is TRBV27, the J gene TRBJ1-1, with a possible D match to TRBD1 (5 bases). Germline V gene data show CDR1 as MNHEY and CDR2 as SMNVEV (reference sequence). V was clipped by 7 bases and J by 1 base, with 16 bases between them. This CDR3 contains 15 residues.

This clone was detected only once. The chain recombines TRBV7-2 with TRBJ1-4; 10 positions agree with TRBD1. This CDR3 region has 14 residues. CDR1 is SGHTA, CDR2 FQGNSA, per germline. Germline trimming cut 4 bases from V and 6 bases from J; bases unmatched to any gene: 2. The CDR3 sequence: CASSSGQGDEKLFF. The CDR3, as DNA: TGTGCCAGCAGCTCCGGACAGGGGGATGAAAAACTGTTTTTT.